The 21 T cell receptor beta chains given below trace back to one sample, sequenced in a study of blood T cell repertoires in COVID-19. Libraries were prepared by immunoSEQ multiplex PCR; TCRdb keeps only in-frame clonotypes and omits some of them. The sample yields 280,000 or so clones, approximately 85% seen once. Sequencing used peripheral blood. These receptors all stem from a man aged 18 to 30 with active or convalescent COVID-19.

The rearrangement links TRBV5-4 to TRBJ1-3; TRBD1 might be the D (5 bases). Germline V CDR1 and CDR2: SGHNT, YYREEE (reference sequence). The CDR3 runs 14 residues. V shed 5 bases and J shed 4 bases, with 13 bases lying between them. The CDR3 nucleotides are TGTGCCAGCAGGGGTCGGGGGGACGGAAACACCATATATTTT. The encoded protein is CASRGRGDGNTIYF.

This rearrangement joins TRBV2 to TRBJ2-7, with 7 bases aligning to TRBD1. With 6 bases clipped from V and 3 bases from J, the junction kept 2 bases outside the gene matches. The CDR3 totals 12 residues. Germline V CDR1 and CDR2: SNHLY, FYNNEI. This CDR3 reads CASRGDSYEQYF. Here the CDR3 DNA reads TGTGCCAGCAGGGGGGACAGCTACGAGCAGTACTTC.

This chain links TRBV2 with TRBJ2-7, with 8 bases aligning to TRBD2. V lost 2 bases and J lost 3; bases outside the gene matches: 6. Germline V gives CDR1 SNHLY, CDR2 FYNNEI. The CDR3 has 15 residues. In nucleotides, the CDR3 is TGTGCCAGCAGTGAAATCGGACTAGCTTACTACGAGCAGTACTTC. This gives the protein CASSEIGLAYYEQYF.

The CDR3 bases are TGTGCCAGCATTTCCGGGACTAGCGGGGAGACCCAGTACTTC. Residues: CASISGTSGETQYF. The rearrangement uses TRBV2 and TRBJ2-5, with 12 bases aligning to TRBD2. CDR1 is SNHLY, CDR2 FYNNEI, per germline. V dropped 7 bases and J dropped 5; count of bases not matched to a gene: 5. The CDR3 contains 14 residues.

The chain uses TRBV2 and TRBJ1-1; D may be TRBD1 (5 bases). The CDR3 consists of 19 residues. The V gene's germline CDR1 is SNHLY and CDR2 FYNNEI. The V and J ends lost 6 bases and 5 bases respectively, with 31 bases between them. The CDR3 loop reads CASRDPAFRGRINRTEAFF. The CDR3 DNA reads TGTGCCAGCAGGGACCCAGCCTTTAGGGGCAGAATAAACAGGACTGAAGCTTTCTTT.

This chain uses TRBV15 with TRBJ1-6; perhaps TRBD1 as D (6 bases). CDR3 length: 14 amino acids. Trimming left V 3 bases short and J 7 bases short, with 10 bases between. Germline V gene sequence: CDR1 LNHNV, CDR2 YYDKDF (reference sequence). The CDR3 is CATSSRQENSPLHF. The CDR3 DNA sequence: TGTGCCACCAGCAGCAGACAGGAGAATTCACCCCTCCACTTT.

The chain is built from TRBV6-5 and TRBJ2-7; perhaps TRBD2 as D (7 bases). Germline loops: CDR1 MNHEY, CDR2 SVGAGI. This CDR3 comprises 13 residues. Between the trimmed V and J ends, which lost 0 bases and 7 bases, there was a span of 10 bases. CDR3 in amino acids: CASSYSGGREQYF. The CDR3 coding sequence is TGTGCCAGCAGTTACTCCGGGGGGCGGGAGCAGTACTTC.

The chain recombines TRBV9 with TRBJ1-1; D might be TRBD1 (6 bases). This CDR3 region has 14 residues. V was cut by 0 bases and J by 5 bases, with 11 bases left in between. Germline lookup yields CDR1 SGDLS and CDR2 YYNGEE. CDR3 bases: TGTGCCAGCAGCGTAGGATGGGGGCGTACTGAAGCTTTCTTT. This encodes CASSVGWGRTEAFF.

This clone was recorded once. The chain combines TRBV5-6 with TRBJ1-2, with a possible D match to TRBD1 (6 bases). The CDR3 sequence is 15 residues long. Deletions cut 4 bases from V and 2 bases from J, with 15 bases between. Germline V lookup: CDR1 SGHDT, CDR2 YYEEEE. The CDR3 sequence: CASSIPLQGNYGYTF. The CDR3 coding sequence is TGTGCCAGCAGCATACCATTACAGGGAAACTATGGCTACACCTTC.

The rearrangement joins TRBV6-5 to TRBJ2-2, with a possible D match to TRBD1 (6 bases). The CDR3 totals 14 residues. V lost 7 bases and J lost 1, with 10 bases in between. The germline CDR1 and CDR2 sequences are MNHEY and SVGAGI. The CDR3 region is CASTPDRNTGELFF. In nucleotides, the CDR3 is TGTGCCAGCACTCCGGACAGGAACACCGGGGAGCTGTTTTTT.

The gene calls are TRBV9 and TRBJ2-5, with TRBD2 matching over 8 bases. The trim removed 5 bases at V and 2 bases at J, leaving 5 bases unmatched. The CDR3 is 14 amino acids. CDR1 and CDR2 from the germline V gene are SGDLS and YYNGEE. The CDR3 DNA follows: TGTGCCAGCAGTGACACGGGGGGGCAAGAGACCCAGTACTTC. Translated, it gives CASSDTGGQETQYF.

The gene calls are TRBV28 and TRBJ2-7; D perhaps matches TRBD1 (7 bases). V shed 5 bases and J shed 4 bases, with 21 bases lying between them. CDR3 length: 16 amino acids. Germline V gives CDR1 MDHEN, CDR2 SYDVKM. The CDR3 DNA reads as TGTGCCAGCAGTCGGGAGCGACAGGGTATAATGTACGAGCAGTACTTC. As protein: CASSRERQGIMYEQYF.

V gene TRBV7-3 combines with J gene TRBJ2-1; D possibly corresponds to TRBD1 (6 bases). CDR3 size: 15 residues. Trimming took off 4 bases at V and 7 bases at J, with 17 bases between the two ends. Germline-derived CDR1 and CDR2 are SGHTA and FQGTGA. CDR3 sequence (DNA): TGTGCCAGCAGCTCCACAGGGTCTCCGGGTAATGAGCAGTTCTTC. Translating it yields CASSSTGSPGNEQFF.

The chain recombines TRBV13 with TRBJ1-1; possibly TRBD1 for D (6 bases). The germline V and J ends were trimmed by 5 bases and 1 base, with 11 bases remaining between them. Germline V gene sequence: CDR1 PRHDT, CDR2 FYEKMQ (reference sequence). The CDR3 consists of 14 residues. CDR3 nucleotide sequence: TGTGCCAGCAGCATGCCGACAGGGAACACTGAAGCTTTCTTT. It translates to CASSMPTGNTEAFF. Using reference TRBV13 and TRBJ1-1 for the parts outside the CDR3, the full variable domain is AAGVIQSPRHLIKEKRETATLKCYPIPRHDTVYWYQQGPGQDPQFLISFYEKMQSDKGSIPDRFSAQQFSDYHSELNMSSLELGDSALYFCASSMPTGNTEAFFGQGTRLTVV.

This sequence joins TRBV2 and TRBJ1-2; tentatively, D is TRBD1 (5 bases). Germline V gene data show CDR1 as SNHLY and CDR2 as FYNNEI. Deletions cut 4 bases from V and 2 bases from J, with 14 bases between. The CDR3 totals 15 residues. DNA for the CDR3: TGTGCCAGCAGTGGGACAAGAGGCAAGAACTATGGCTACACCTTC. Translating gives CASSGTRGKNYGYTF. The full variable domain, rest sourced from reference TRBV2 and TRBJ1-2, is EPEVTQTPSHQVTQMGQEVILRCVPISNHLYFYWYRQILGQKVEFLVSFYNNEISEKSEIFDDQFSVERPDGSNFTLKIRSTKLEDSAMYFCASSGTRGKNYGYTFGSGTRLTVV.

For the CDR3, the DNA is TGTGCCAGCAGTTTAAGGCGGACAGGGGGCGAGTCCGAGCAGTACTTC. This codes for CASSLRRTGGESEQYF. This chain links TRBV27 with TRBJ2-7, with TRBD1 identical over 11 bases. Germline V gene sequence: CDR1 MNHEY, CDR2 SMNVEV (reference sequence). J gave up 6 bases and V 2 bases, and 9 bases lay outside the gene matches. The CDR3 runs to 16 residues.

The genes are TRBV9 and TRBJ2-3; 9 nucleotides line up with TRBD1. Germline V CDR1 and CDR2: SGDLS, YYNGEE. V was clipped by 0 bases and J by 6 bases; unmatched bases: 8. The CDR3 runs 16 residues. This CDR3 is CASSVATGGVWDTQYF. The CDR3, as DNA: TGTGCCAGCAGCGTAGCTACAGGGGGCGTTTGGGATACGCAGTATTTT. The full variable domain, in which reference TRBV9 and TRBJ2-3 provide the parts outside the CDR3, is DSGVTQTPKHLITATGQRVTLRCSPRSGDLSVYWYQQSLDQGLQFLIQYYNGEERAKGNILERFSAQQFPDLHSELNLSSLELGDSALYFCASSVATGGVWDTQYFGPGTRLTVL.

This chain links TRBV11-2 with TRBJ2-1; 13 bases align to TRBD2. Germline lookup yields CDR1 SGHAT and CDR2 FQNNGV. The CDR3 spans 15 residues. The V segment lost 6 bases and the J segment 9 bases; nucleotides outside the gene matches: 8. As DNA, the CDR3 is TGTGCCAGCAGGGGAACTAGCGGGGGGGCTGGTGAGCAGTTCTTC. It is translated as CASRGTSGGAGEQFF.

The chain combines TRBV6-6 with TRBJ2-7; no definite D call. Trimming took off 4 bases at V and 6 bases at J, with 7 bases between the two ends. The V gene's germline CDR1 is MNHNY and CDR2 SVGAGI (reference sequence). The length of the CDR3 is 11 residues. The chain's CDR3 is CASSFPGEQYF. The CDR3 DNA is TGTGCCAGCAGTTTCCCGGGCGAGCAGTACTTC.

The chain has TRBV11-2 and TRBJ2-5, with 9 bases fitting TRBD2. The germline gives CDR1 SGHAT, CDR2 FQNNGV. This CDR3 has 17 amino acids. The trim removed 3 bases at V and 5 bases at J, leaving 13 bases unmatched. This chain's CDR3 is CASSLMWASGAEETQYF. In DNA form, the CDR3 reads TGTGCCAGCAGCTTGATGTGGGCTAGCGGGGCGGAGGAGACCCAGTACTTC.

This clone has a handful of counts. V and J are TRBV7-6 and TRBJ2-7; TRBD1 aligns across 7 bases. Germline assignment: CDR1 SGHVS and CDR2 FNYEAQ. There are 15 residues in the CDR3. The ends lost 4 bases at V and 0 bases at J; junction bases unmatched: 6. CDR3 DNA: TGTGCCAGCAGCTCACGACAGGGAACCTCCTACGAGCAGTACTTC. Translating it yields CASSSRQGTSYEQYF.